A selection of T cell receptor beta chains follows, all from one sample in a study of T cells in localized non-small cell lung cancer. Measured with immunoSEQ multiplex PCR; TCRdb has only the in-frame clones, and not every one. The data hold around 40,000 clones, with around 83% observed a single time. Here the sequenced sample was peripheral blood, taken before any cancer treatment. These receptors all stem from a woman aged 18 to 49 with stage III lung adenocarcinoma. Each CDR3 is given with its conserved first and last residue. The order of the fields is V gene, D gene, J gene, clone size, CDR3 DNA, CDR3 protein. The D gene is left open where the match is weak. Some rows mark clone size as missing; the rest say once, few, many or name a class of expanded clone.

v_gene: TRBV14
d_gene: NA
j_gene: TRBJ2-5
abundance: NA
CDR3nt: TGTGCCAGCAGCCGGGACCGAGCGGAGACCCAGTACTTC
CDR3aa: CASSRDRAETQYF

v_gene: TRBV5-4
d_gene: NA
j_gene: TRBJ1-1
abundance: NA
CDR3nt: TGTGCCAGCAGCCCGGGGGGGGCGGGTACTGAAGCTTTCTTT
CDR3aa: CASSPGGAGTEAFF

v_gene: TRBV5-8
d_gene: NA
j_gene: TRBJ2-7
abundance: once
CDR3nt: TGTGCCAGCAGCCTTGTCGCGGTGCGAGCCTACGAGCAGTACTTC
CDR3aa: CASSLVAVRAYEQYF

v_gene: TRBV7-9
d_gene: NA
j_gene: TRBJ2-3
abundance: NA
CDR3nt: TGTGCCAGCAGCGCCGGGGTGAGTGCAGATACGCAGTATTTT
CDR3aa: CASSAGVSADTQYF

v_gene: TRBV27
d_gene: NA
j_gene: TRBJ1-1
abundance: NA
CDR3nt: TGTGCCAGCAGTTTATCGGGCTGGGGTTATGAGAGTGTGGCTTTCTTT
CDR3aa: CASSLSGWGYESVAFF

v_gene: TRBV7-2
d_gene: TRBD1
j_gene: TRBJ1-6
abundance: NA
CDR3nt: TGTGCCAGCAGCCCTCGGGACAGGGGGCCGGATTCACCCCTCCACTTT
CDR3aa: CASSPRDRGPDSPLHF

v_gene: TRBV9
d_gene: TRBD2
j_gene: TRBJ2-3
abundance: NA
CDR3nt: TGTGCCAGCAGCGAAAGCGGGGCCTCAGATACGCAGTATTTT
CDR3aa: CASSESGASDTQYF

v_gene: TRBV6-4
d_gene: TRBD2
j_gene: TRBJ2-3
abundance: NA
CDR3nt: TGTGCCAGCAGTGGGGCTAGCGGACGCACAGATACGCAGTATTTT
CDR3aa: CASSGASGRTDTQYF

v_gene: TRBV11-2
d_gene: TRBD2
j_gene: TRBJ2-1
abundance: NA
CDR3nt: TGTGCCAGCAGCCTCGGTCCGGGGGGCAATGAGCAGTTCTTC
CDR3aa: CASSLGPGGNEQFF

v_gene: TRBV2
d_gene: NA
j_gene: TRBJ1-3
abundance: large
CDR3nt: TGTGCCAGCAGTGCTACCCGGGGTGGGCTCGGAAACACCATATATTTT
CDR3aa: CASSATRGGLGNTIYF

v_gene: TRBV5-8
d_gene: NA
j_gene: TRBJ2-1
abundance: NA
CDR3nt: TGTGCCAGCAGCTTAATCCCCGGGCCGCCCGGTGAGCAGTTCTTC
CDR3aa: CASSLIPGPPGEQFF

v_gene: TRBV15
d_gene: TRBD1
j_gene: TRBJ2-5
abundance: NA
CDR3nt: TGTGCCACCAGCAGAGATCGGACAGGGGGCGAGACCCAGTACTTC
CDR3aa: CATSRDRTGGETQYF

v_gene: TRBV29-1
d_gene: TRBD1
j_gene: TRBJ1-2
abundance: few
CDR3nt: TGCAGCGTAGTACCGGGACAGGGTTCGGGAATATATGGCTACACCTTC
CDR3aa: CSVVPGQGSGIYGYTF

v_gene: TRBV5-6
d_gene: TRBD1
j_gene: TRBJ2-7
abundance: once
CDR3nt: TGTGCCAGCAGCTTGGGACAGGGTAGCTCCTACGAGCAGTACTTC
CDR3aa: CASSLGQGSSYEQYF

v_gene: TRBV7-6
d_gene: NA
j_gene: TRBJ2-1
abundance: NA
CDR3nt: TGTGCCAGCAGCTTAAGCGGAGGCGGGGTTTCCTACAATGAGCAGTTCTTC
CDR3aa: CASSLSGGGVSYNEQFF

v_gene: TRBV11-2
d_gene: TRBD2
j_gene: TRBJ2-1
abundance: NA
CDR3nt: TGTGCCAGCAGCTTGGAGGGACTAGCGATTGAGCAGTTCTTC
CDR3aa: CASSLEGLAIEQFF

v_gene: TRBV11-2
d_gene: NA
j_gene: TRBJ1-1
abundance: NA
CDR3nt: TGTGCCAGCAGCTTAAACAGGGACACTGAAGCTTTCTTT
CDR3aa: CASSLNRDTEAFF

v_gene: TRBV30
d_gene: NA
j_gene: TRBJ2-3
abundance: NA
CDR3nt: TGTGCCGCCGGCGAGACAGCAAGCACAGATACGCAGTATTTT
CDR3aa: CAAGETASTDTQYF

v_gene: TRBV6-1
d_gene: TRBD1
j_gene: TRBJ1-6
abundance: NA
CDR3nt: TGTGCCAGCAGTGGGGGGTCGACAGGGACCGTATTAACCCTCCACTTT
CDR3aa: CASSGGSTGTVLTLHF

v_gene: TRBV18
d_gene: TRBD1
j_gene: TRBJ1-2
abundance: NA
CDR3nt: TGTGCCAGCTCACACGGGACAGCCTCCTTAGGGTATGGCTACACCTTC
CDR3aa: CASSHGTASLGYGYTF

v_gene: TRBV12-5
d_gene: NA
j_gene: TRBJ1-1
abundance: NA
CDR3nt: TGTGCTAGTGGCCGGGCAAACACTGAAGCTTTCTTT
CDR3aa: CASGRANTEAFF

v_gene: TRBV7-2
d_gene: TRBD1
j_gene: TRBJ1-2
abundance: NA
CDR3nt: TGTGCCAGCAGCCCCAGGGGGGGACAGCTATATGGCTACACCTTC
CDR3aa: CASSPRGGQLYGYTF

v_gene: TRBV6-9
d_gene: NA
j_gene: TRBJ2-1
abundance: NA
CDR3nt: TGTGCCAGCAGTCCAGGGATTCTCAGCTCCTACAATGAGCAGTTCTTC
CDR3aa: CASSPGILSSYNEQFF

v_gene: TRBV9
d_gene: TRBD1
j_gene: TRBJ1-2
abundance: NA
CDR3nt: TGTGCCAGCAGCGTTGCCGACAGGGCTAACTATGGCTACACCTTC
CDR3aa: CASSVADRANYGYTF

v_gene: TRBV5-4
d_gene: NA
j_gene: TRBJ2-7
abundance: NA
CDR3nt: TGTGCCAGCAGCACCTCAGGTTACGAGCAGTACTTC
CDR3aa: CASSTSGYEQYF

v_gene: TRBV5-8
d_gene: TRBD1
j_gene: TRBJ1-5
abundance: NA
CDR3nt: TGTGCCAGCAGCACCGGACAGGGGGGTAGCAATCAGCCCCAGCATTTT
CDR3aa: CASSTGQGGSNQPQHF

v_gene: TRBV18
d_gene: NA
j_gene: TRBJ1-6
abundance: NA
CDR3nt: TGTGCCAGCTCACCGGGGGGACGGGGCCATAATTCACCCCTCCACTTT
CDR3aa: CASSPGGRGHNSPLHF

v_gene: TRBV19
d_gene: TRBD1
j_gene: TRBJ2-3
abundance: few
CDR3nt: TGTGCCAGTAGTATTAGGACAGGGTCGGATACGCAGTATTTT
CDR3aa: CASSIRTGSDTQYF

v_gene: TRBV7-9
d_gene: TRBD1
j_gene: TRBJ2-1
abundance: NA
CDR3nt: TGTGCCAGCAGCCTGATGACAGGGAGCGCAATTATTGAGCAGTTCTTC
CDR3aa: CASSLMTGSAIIEQFF

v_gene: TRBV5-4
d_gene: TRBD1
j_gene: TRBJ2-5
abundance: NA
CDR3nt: TGTGCCAGCAGTACCACAGGGGGCCGAGAGACCCAGTACTTC
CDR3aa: CASSTTGGRETQYF

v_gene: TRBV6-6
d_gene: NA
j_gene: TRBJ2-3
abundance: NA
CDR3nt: TGTGCCAGCAGTCGGCTCACAGATACGCAGTATTTT
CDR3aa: CASSRLTDTQYF

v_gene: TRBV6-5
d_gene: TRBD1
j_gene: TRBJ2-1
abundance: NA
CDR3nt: TGTGCCAGCAGGGGGGGGACAGGGCCCTACAATGAGCAGTTCTTC
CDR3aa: CASRGGTGPYNEQFF

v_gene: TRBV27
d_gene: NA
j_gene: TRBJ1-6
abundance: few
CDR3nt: TGTGCCAGCAGTCCCCGAGTGGGAGGGGTAGCTTATAATTCACCCCTCCACTTT
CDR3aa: CASSPRVGGVAYNSPLHF

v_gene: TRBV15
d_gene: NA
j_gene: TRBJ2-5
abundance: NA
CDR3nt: TGTGCCACCAGCGACGGGATCCAGGAGACCCAGTACTTC
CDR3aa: CATSDGIQETQYF

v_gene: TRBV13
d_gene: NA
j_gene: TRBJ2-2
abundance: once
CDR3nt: TGTGCCAGCAGGCCCGGGTACGGGGGAGGGGAGCTGTTTTTT
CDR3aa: CASRPGYGGGELFF

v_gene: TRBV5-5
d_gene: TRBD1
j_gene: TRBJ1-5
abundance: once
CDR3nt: TGTGCCAGCAGCTTTCCGGGACAGGGTAATCAGCCCCAGCATTTT
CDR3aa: CASSFPGQGNQPQHF

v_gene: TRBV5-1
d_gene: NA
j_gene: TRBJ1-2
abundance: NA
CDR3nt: TGCGCCAGCAGCTTTGGCAGGGCCAACTATGGCTACACCTTC
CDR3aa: CASSFGRANYGYTF

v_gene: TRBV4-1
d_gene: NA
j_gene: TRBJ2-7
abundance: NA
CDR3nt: TGCGCCAGCAGCCACGGGGGACCCTTCAACGAGCAGTACTTC
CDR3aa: CASSHGGPFNEQYF